This T cell receptor (beta chain) is from a study of cytomegalovirus exposure and HLA in healthy donors. Findings and limits, study-wide: There were approximately 150 TCR beta chains listed as cytomegalovirus-associated.

For this clone: The antigen remains unidentified.

Donors were drawn from the approximately 110-subject validation cohort, separate from the roughly 700-subject first cohort. The CDR3 contains 14 residues. V was cut by 5 bases and J by 4 bases, with 12 bases left in between. In germline, CDR1 is SGHNT, CDR2 YENEEA. Using immunoSEQ multiplex PCR, the repertoire was profiled, and TCRdb retains in-frame clones only, with some absent. The top ten hold roughly 9.4% of the sample, which has under 150,000 clones, approximately 86% seen once. The sample taken for sequencing was PBMCs. The rearrangement links TRBV11-3 to TRBJ1-3; unclear D gene. This receptor was taken from a man between 18 and 29 years old in good health and CMV-seropositive. CDR3 bases: TGTGCCAGCAGCCTGAGACGGGTAGGAAACACCATATATTTT. It specifies CASSLRRVGNTIYF.